This T cell receptor (beta chain) was obtained from a study of cytomegalovirus exposure and HLA in healthy donors. Study-level information: Among the roughly 400 genotyped donors, 65% to 90% were placed in the Caucasian-associated ancestry cluster.

General study points: An Asian-associated ancestry cluster reportedly showed fewer N-insertions than the approximately 700-donor mean in a later analysis.

This clone was picked up one time. Its antigen is undetermined. Everyone who donated was a healthy bone marrow donor. V was cut by 6 bases and J by 7 bases, with 12 bases left in between. The CDR3 contains 12 residues. Germline CDR1 and CDR2: MDHEN and SYDVKM. The PCR made use of 60 Vbeta and 13 Jbeta primers. In the original workflow: Per a later analysis, the number of unique TCR beta chains was around 79 million, of which 9 million to 14 million were shared. Generated by immunoSEQ multiplex PCR, the TCRdb table keeps only in-frame clones and is missing some. Clone size and V and J calls were adopted from that table, with D and trimming inferred from the DNA. This sample carries 160,000 or so clones, around 79% of them seen once, and the ten largest clones take 2.1%.

The material sequenced was PBMCs. This TCR derives from a man aged 35 to 55 in good health and CMV-seronegative. The rearrangement links TRBV28 to TRBJ1-1; weak D call: TRBD1 (5 bases). This CDR3 reads CASRVGGVEAFF. For the CDR3, the DNA is TGTGCCAGCAGGGTGGGGGGGGTTGAAGCTTTCTTT.